This T cell receptor (beta chain) was captured in a study of identical twins. This clonotype was seen many times. Germline V gene sequence: CDR1 SQVTM, CDR2 ANQGSEA. The CDR3 extends over 13 amino acids. Trimming at V came to 7 bases and at J to 9 bases, leaving 8 bases not matched to a gene. TCRdb re-called the 5' RACE reads through MiXCR, storing one row per CDR3 protein. Of about 730,000 distinct CDR3 sequences listed, 20% to 25% were seen once; the top ten hold 4.3%. These same records also appear under a second study, on T cells expressing NK-cell markers.

V gene TRBV29-1 combines with J gene TRBJ2-1; 11 nucleotides match TRBD2. This sequence was found in a young woman in good health. Sample: PBMCs. This chain's CDR3 is CSGALGTSGEQFF. CDR3 nucleotides: TGCAGCGGTGCGCTCGGGACTAGCGGTGAGCAGTTCTTC.